This TCR beta chain came from a study of graft-versus-host responses after intestinal transplantation. Overall study context: Transplants were multivisceral, liver-intestinal, or isolated intestinal.

Trimming shortened V by 0 bases and J by 7 bases, and 14 bases separated the two germline ends. There are 14 residues in the CDR3. Germline V gene lookup returns CDR1 SGHRS and CDR2 YFSETQ. Investigators treated the graft tissue so that it released intraepithelial and lamina propria lymphocytes. Some clones are missing from TCRdb's copy, which holds only in-frame ones; the method was immunoSEQ multiplex PCR. The table has tens of thousands of clones, roughly 87% seen once. Concerning this clone: Antigen: not known.

Study-wide results and limits: Elevated graft-versus-host to host-versus-graft clonal ratios in allografts were recorded for patients with graft-donor T cell macrochimerism. Recipient marrow harbored GvH clones, some of which surfaced first in ileum or blood.

The sequenced sample was ileum tissue, obtained around 190 days after intestinal transplant. The TCR originated in a human patient who received an intestinal transplant, so some T cells may come from the graft donor. J is TRBJ2-7 and V is TRBV5-1, with TRBD2 as a possible D gene (5 bases). The CDR3 region has the DNA TGCGCCAGCAGCTTGGGTGAGCGGTGGATTGAGCAGTACTTC. Translated: CASSLGERWIEQYF. Drawing the rest from reference TRBV5-1 and TRBJ2-7, the complete variable domain is KAGVTQTPRYLIKTRGQQVTLSCSPISGHRSVSWYQQTPGQGLQFLFEYFSETQRNKGNFPGRFSGRQFSNSRSEMNVSTLELGDSALYLCASSLGERWIEQYFGPGTRLTVT.